The present entry profiles one T cell receptor beta chain with its context. Its antigen remains unidentified. These data originate in a study of T cell responses to AZD1222 COVID-19 vaccine. About the study: Doses given second, at about 4 or about 12 weeks, were pooled. Notes on the study in general: Samples come after the peak T cell response, not at day 14. Spike-specific TCR breadth and depth grew following two AZD1222 doses. White British people made up most donors, females outnumbered males, and clonal diversity was possibly underestimated.

Clones were read by immunoSEQ multiplex PCR, and TCRdb kept only the in-frame ones, dropping some. The sample shows about 120,000 clones, almost 90% of them seen only once. This CDR3 is 15 amino acids long. The V gene end was trimmed by 1 base and the J gene end by 2 bases; junction bases not matched to a gene: 2. Germline V CDR1 and CDR2: LGHDT, YNNKEL (reference sequence). Sequences were derived from peripheral blood, sampled on day 0 of AZD1222 vaccination. The TCR sequence derives from an adult in good health. J is TRBJ1-5 and V is TRBV3-1 (or the pseudogene TRBV3-2); 7 bases agree with TRBD1. The CDR3 sequence is CASSQAGTGNQPQHF. In nucleotides, the CDR3 is TGTGCCAGCAGCCAAGCCGGGACAGGCAATCAGCCCCAGCATTTT.